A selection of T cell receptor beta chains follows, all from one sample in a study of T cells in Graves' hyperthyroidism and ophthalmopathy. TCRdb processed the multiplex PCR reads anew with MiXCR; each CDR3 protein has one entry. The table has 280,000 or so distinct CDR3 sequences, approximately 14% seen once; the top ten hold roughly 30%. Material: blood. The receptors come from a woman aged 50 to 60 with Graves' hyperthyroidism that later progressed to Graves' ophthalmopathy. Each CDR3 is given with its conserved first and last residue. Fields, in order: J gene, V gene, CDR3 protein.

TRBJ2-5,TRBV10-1,CASSPTGALQETQYF
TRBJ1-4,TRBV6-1,CASSPRGQGATTNEKLFF
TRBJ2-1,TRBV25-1,CASSEWKDNEQFF
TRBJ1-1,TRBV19,CASSDRGNTEALF
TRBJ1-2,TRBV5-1,CASSSTNRQGGRPNYGYTF
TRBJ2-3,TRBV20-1,CSAADQLEGADTQYF
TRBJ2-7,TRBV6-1,CASSELAIYEQYF
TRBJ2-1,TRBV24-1,CATSDPTSGESSEQFF
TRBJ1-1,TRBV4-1,CASRGGNTEASF
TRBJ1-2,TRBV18,CASSPPGSRANYGYTF
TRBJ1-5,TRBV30,CAWGGRGTPNQPQHF
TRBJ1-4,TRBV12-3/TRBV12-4,CASSLAPPGVGEKLFF
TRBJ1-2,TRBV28,CASATPGDGYTF